This T cell receptor beta chain was sequenced during a study of T cell changes during pregnancy in multiple sclerosis. Germline-derived CDR1 and CDR2 are SGDLS and YYNGEE. Trimming cost V 0 bases and J 7 bases; bases outside gene matches: 8. The CDR3 has 16 residues. Some clones are missing from TCRdb's copy, which holds only in-frame ones; the method was immunoSEQ multiplex PCR. The data show about 99,000 clones, roughly 92% seen once. This sequence originates from a female donor with multiple sclerosis, enrolled in a pregnancy study. This specimen was peripheral blood, taken after pregnancy. V and J are TRBV9 and TRBJ2-1; 9 positions match TRBD2. In DNA, the CDR3 is TGTGCCAGCAGCGTAGGGGCGGGGGGGGCGAGGAATGAGCAGTTCTTC. It encodes CASSVGAGGARNEQFF. Supplemented by reference TRBV9 and TRBJ2-1, the full variable domain reads DSGVTQTPKHLITATGQRVTLRCSPRSGDLSVYWYQQSLDQGLQFLIQYYNGEERAKGNILERFSAQQFPDLHSELNLSSLELGDSALYFCASSVGAGGARNEQFFGPGTRLTVL.